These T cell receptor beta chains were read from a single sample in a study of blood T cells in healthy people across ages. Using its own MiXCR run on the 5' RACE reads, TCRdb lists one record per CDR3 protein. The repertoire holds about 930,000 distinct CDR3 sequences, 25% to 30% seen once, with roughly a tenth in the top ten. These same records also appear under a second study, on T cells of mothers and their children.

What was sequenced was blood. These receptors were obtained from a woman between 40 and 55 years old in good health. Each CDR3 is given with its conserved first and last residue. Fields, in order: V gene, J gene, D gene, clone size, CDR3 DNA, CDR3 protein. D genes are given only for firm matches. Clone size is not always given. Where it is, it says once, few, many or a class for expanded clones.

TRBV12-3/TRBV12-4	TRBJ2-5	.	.	TGTGCCAGCAGTAGAGGGGGGCCGGAGACCCAGTACTTC	CASSRGGPETQYF
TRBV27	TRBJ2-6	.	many	TGTGCCAGCCTATCCCGGGACACTACCTCTGGGGCCAACGTCCTGACTTTC	CASLSRDTTSGANVLTF
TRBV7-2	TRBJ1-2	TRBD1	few	TGTGCCGGCACCGGACAGGGGGCGCTTTATGGCTACACCTTC	CAGTGQGALYGYTF
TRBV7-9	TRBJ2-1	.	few	TGTGCCAGCAGCTCCAACGTGGGATCGGGAACTGAGCAGTTCTTC	CASSSNVGSGTEQFF
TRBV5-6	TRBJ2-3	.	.	TGTGCCAGCAGCTTGACGGGATCTAGCACAGATACGCAGTATTTT	CASSLTGSSTDTQYF
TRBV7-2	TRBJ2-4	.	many	TGTGCCAGCAGCTTAGCCAAAAACATTCAGTACTTC	CASSLAKNIQYF
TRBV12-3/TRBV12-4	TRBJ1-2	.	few	TGTGCCAGCAGCCCTCCAGACATATCTAACTATGGCTACACCTTC	CASSPPDISNYGYTF
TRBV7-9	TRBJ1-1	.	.	TGTGCCAGCAGCCCGGGGTTTGCCGGGACTGAAGCTTTCTTT	CASSPGFAGTEAFF
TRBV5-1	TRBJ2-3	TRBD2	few	TGCGCCAGCAGCTTGCAGGGACTAGCGGGGGGATCGACGTCAGATACGCAGTATTTT	CASSLQGLAGGSTSDTQYF
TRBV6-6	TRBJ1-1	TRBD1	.	TGTGCCAGCAGCCAGACAGGGAGGGAGAACACTGAAGCTTTCTTT	CASSQTGRENTEAFF
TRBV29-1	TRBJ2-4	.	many	TGCAGCGTTGTCCCGACAGGCCGTGGGAGCATTCAGTACTTC	CSVVPTGRGSIQYF
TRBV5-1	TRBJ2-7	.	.	TGCGCCAGCAGCTTGGCCGTATCCTACAATGAGCAGTACTTC	CASSLAVSYNEQYF
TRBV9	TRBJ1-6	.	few	TGTGCCAGCAGCGACAGCCTCTCCTATAATTCACCCCTCCACTTT	CASSDSLSYNSPLHF
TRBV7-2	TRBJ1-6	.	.	TGTGCCAGCACCCCTGATGGGGTGAGTTCACCCCTCCACTTT	CASTPDGVSSPLHF
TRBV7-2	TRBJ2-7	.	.	TGTGCCAGCAGCCTAGAGGCGACTAGTCCCTACGAGCAGTACTTC	CASSLEATSPYEQYF
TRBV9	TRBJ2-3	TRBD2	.	TGTGCCAGCAGCGTAGGTGGGGGTCACGGGAGGACAGATACGCAGTATTTT	CASSVGGGHGRTDTQYF
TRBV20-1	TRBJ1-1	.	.	TGCAGTGCTAGACGGGGGGCTTCAGAGAACACTGAAGCTTTCTTT	CSARRGASENTEAFF
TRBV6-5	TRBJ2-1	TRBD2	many	TGTGCCAGCAGTTATGTGGGGCGGGGGGGCCGGAATGAGCAGTTCTTC	CASSYVGRGGRNEQFF
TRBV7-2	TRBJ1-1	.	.	TGTGCCAGCAGCCAAGGGGTGTGGGGTGTAGAAACTGAAGCTTTCTTT	CASSQGVWGVETEAFF
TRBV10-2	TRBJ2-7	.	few	TGCGCCAGCATGAGGAGGGGCAGGGGATACGAGCAGTACTTC	CASMRRGRGYEQYF
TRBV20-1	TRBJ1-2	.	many	TGCAGTGCCTCGGTCCCAAAGTTAGGGGACTATGGCTACACCTTC	CSASVPKLGDYGYTF
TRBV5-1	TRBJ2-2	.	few	TGCGCCAGCAGCTTCTCCCGAGGCAACACCGGGGAGCTGTTTTTT	CASSFSRGNTGELFF
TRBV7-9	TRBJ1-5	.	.	TGTGCCAGCGGCTTAGGTCCAGGCCGGCAGCCCCAGCATTTT	CASGLGPGRQPQHF
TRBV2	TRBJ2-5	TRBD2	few	TGTGCCAGCGGGAGGGGACAAGAGACCCAGTACTTC	CASGRGQETQYF
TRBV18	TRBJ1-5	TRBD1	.	TGTGCCAGCTCACCGGGACAGGGGGAACAGCCCCAGCATTTT	CASSPGQGEQPQHF
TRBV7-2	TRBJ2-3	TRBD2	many	TGTGCCAGCAGCTTAGTAAAGAGCGGGGGGGCCCCAGATACGCAGTATTTT	CASSLVKSGGAPDTQYF
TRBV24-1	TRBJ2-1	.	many	TGTGCCACCAGTGGGCGGGGACGGTACTCCTACAATGAGCAGTTCTTC	CATSGRGRYSYNEQFF
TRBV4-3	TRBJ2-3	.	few	TGCGCCAGCAGCCTCGGAGGTGCGGGGAGAGGCGCAGATACGCAGTATTTT	CASSLGGAGRGADTQYF
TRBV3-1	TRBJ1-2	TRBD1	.	TGTGCCAGCAGTCTAACCTCCGACAGGGGGCGAGGCTACACCTTC	CASSLTSDRGRGYTF
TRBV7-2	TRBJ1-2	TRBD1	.	TGTGCCAGCAGTCTACAGGGGGCGCGTGGCTACACCTTC	CASSLQGARGYTF
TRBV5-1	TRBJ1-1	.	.	TGCGCCAGCAGCTTGGGCTGGGGGTCGAACACTGAAGCTTTCTTT	CASSLGWGSNTEAFF
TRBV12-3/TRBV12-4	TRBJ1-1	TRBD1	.	TGTGCCAGCAGCGTACAGGGGAAGAACACTGAAGCTTTCTTT	CASSVQGKNTEAFF
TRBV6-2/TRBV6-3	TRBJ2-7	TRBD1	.	TGTGCCAGCAGTTACGCACAGGGGGCCTTGGACGAGCAGTACTTC	CASSYAQGALDEQYF
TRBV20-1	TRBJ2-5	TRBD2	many	TGCAGTGCTAGAGCGCCCAGCGGGGACCAAGAGACCCAGTACTTC	CSARAPSGDQETQYF
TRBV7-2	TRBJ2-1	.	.	TGTGCCAGCAGCTTCCTCGCTTATGAGCAGTTCTTC	CASSFLAYEQFF
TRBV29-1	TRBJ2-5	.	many	TGCAGCGTCAGTCTGTTGCAGGAGACCCAGTACTTC	CSVSLLQETQYF
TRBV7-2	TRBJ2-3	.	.	TGTGCCAGCAGCCAATCGACTTCGAACACAGATACGCAGTATTTT	CASSQSTSNTDTQYF
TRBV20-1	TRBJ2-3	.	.	TGCAGTGCCGTCGGTTCAGATACGCAGTATTTT	CSAVGSDTQYF
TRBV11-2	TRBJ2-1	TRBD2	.	TGTGCCAGCAGCTTAGATCTTGCGGGGGGGTCCTACAATGAGCAGTTCTTC	CASSLDLAGGSYNEQFF
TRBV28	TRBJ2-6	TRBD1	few	TGTGCCAGCAGTCCGACAGGGGTTGGGGCCAACGTCCTGACTTTC	CASSPTGVGANVLTF